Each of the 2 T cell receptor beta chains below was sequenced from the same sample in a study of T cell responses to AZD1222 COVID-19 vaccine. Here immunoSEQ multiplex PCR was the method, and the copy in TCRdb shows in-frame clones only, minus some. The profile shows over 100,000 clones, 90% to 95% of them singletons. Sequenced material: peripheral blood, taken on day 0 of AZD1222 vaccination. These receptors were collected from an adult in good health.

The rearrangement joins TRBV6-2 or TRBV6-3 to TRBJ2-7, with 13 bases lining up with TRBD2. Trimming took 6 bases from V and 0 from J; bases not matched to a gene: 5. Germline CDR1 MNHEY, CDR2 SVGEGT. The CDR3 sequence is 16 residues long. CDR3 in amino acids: CASSGTSGDVSYEQYF. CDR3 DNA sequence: TGTGCCAGCAGCGGGACTAGCGGGGACGTCTCCTACGAGCAGTACTTC.

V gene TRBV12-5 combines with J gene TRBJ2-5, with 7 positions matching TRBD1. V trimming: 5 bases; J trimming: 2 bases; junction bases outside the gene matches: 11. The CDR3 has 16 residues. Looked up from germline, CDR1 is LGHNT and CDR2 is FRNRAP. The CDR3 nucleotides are TGTGCTAGTGGTGCCTTGGGACAGATTAGACAAGAGACCCAGTACTTC. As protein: CASGALGQIRQETQYF.